The clone carrying this T cell receptor (beta chain) occurred a few times. What it binds is unknown. These data belong to a study of CD8 T cells in ankylosing spondylitis. Broader study findings: From matched ankylosing spondylitis synovial fluid, disease-linked clones were reportedly recovered at significantly enriched levels. Roughly eight highly homologous variants made up a TCR beta motif that seemed to typify ankylosing spondylitis blood.

One entry per CDR3 protein results from TCRdb running MiXCR on the 5' RACE reads. The table lists approximately 500,000 distinct CDR3 sequences, 10% to 15% of them singletons. V was pared by 0 bases and J by 0 bases, with 9 bases between. This CDR3 has 16 amino acids. Germline V gene sequence: CDR1 LGHDT, CDR2 YNNKEL (reference sequence). The clonotype originates from a male donor with ankylosing spondylitis. The V call is TRBV3-1, the J call TRBJ2-4; D might be TRBD2 (5 bases). Sequences were obtained from blood, either unsorted or a sorted T cell fraction (not recorded which). CDR3 protein: CASSQDLGAAKNIQYF. In DNA form, the CDR3 reads TGTGCCAGCAGCCAAGATCTGGGAGCAGCCAAAAACATTCAGTACTTC.